This T cell receptor beta chain was recorded in a study of blood T cell repertoires in COVID-19. For the study at large: The study drew acute and convalescent COVID-19 samples from the United States, Italy and Spain. PBMCs, B-cell-depleted T cells, or T cells provided the cDNA or gDNA that made up the material.

Germline loops: CDR1 KGHSH, CDR2 LQKENI. The CDR3 consists of 16 residues. Trimming took off 2 bases at V and 1 base at J, with 14 bases between the two ends. This clone has only one observation. Original methodology: Amplification from reference gene primers served as the basis for estimated nucleated cell counts. Using immunoSEQ multiplex PCR, the repertoire was profiled, and TCRdb retains in-frame clones only, with some absent. V and J calls and clone size follow that table, whereas D and trimming were derived from the DNA. The sample lists about 270,000 clones, approximately 86% seen once, with over 7.5% in the top ten.

The TCR was taken from a man aged 35 to 55 who had recovered from COVID-19. Source material: peripheral blood. The rearrangement uses TRBV18 and TRBJ1-1, with D perhaps TRBD1 (6 bases). CDR3 sequence: CASSPGRGAGNTEAFF. The DNA for the CDR3 is TGTGCCAGCTCACCAGGCAGGGGTGCTGGGAACACTGAAGCTTTCTTT.